A selection of T cell receptor beta chains follows, all from one sample in a study of CD8 T cells in Susac syndrome. Each CDR3 protein gets one entry after TCRdb re-called the immunoSEQ multiplex PCR reads with MiXCR. The repertoire holds fewer than 350,000 distinct CDR3 sequences, 70% to 90% seen once, with under 0.2% in the top ten. The specimen was CD8+ T cells from PBMCs. Receptor source: a human donor with multiple sclerosis. CDR3s include the opening cysteine and the closing phenylalanine or tryptophan. D genes are given only for firm matches. Clone size is given for some rows only: seen once, a few or many times, or a class if the clone is expanded.

clone_size,d_call,j_call,v_call,cdr3_aa,cdr3_nt
NA,TRBD1,TRBJ2-3,TRBV29-1,CSVEGQEHTDTQYF,TGCAGCGTTGAGGGACAGGAACACACAGATACGCAGTATTTT
once,NA,TRBJ2-2,TRBV14,CASSPGNPTGELFF,TGTGCCAGCAGCCCCGGGAATCCCACCGGGGAGCTGTTTTTT
NA,NA,TRBJ2-4,TRBV7-2,CASSLSGRNKNIQYF,TGTGCCAGCAGCTTATCAGGGCGGAACAAAAACATTCAGTACTTC
NA,TRBD1,TRBJ1-2,TRBV27,CASSYAAQGYYGYTF,TGTGCCAGCAGTTACGCGGCACAGGGGTACTATGGCTACACCTTC
NA,TRBD1,TRBJ1-6,TRBV28,CASSLSPTGTGGDNSPLHF,TGTGCCAGCAGTTTATCCCCAACCGGGACAGGGGGGGATAATTCACCCCTCCACTTT
NA,NA,TRBJ2-5,TRBV12-3/TRBV12-4,CASSGGGTNGETQYF,TGTGCCAGCAGCGGTGGGGGTACAAATGGGGAGACCCAGTACTTC
once,NA,TRBJ1-5,TRBV20-1,CSAREGGDRPQHF,TGCAGTGCTAGAGAGGGGGGGGATCGTCCCCAGCATTTT
NA,NA,TRBJ2-2,TRBV5-4,CASSLRGGNTGELFF,TGTGCCAGCAGCTTAAGAGGGGGTAACACCGGGGAGCTGTTTTTT
once,NA,TRBJ2-1,TRBV4-3,CASSQDTLGGSYNEQFF,TGCGCCAGCAGCCAAGATACGCTGGGGGGCTCCTACAATGAGCAGTTCTTC
NA,NA,TRBJ2-7,TRBV5-1,CASSSGMFLGQYEQYF,TGCGCCAGCAGCTCGGGGATGTTTCTTGGGCAATACGAGCAGTACTTC
once,NA,TRBJ2-1,TRBV27,CASSENPGNIDEQFF,TGTGCCAGCAGTGAAAACCCCGGTAATATCGATGAGCAGTTCTTC
NA,NA,TRBJ1-1,TRBV10-3,CAISESGGANTEAFF,TGTGCCATCAGTGAGTCGGGGGGCGCGAACACTGAAGCTTTCTTT
once,NA,TRBJ2-5,TRBV28,CASIGQIQGTQETQYF,TGTGCCAGCATCGGACAGATTCAGGGAACTCAAGAGACCCAGTACTTC
NA,TRBD2,TRBJ2-7,TRBV20-1,CSAPLLSGGTYEQYF,TGCAGTGCTCCCCTCCTCAGCGGGGGGACCTACGAGCAGTACTTC
NA,TRBD2,TRBJ2-3,TRBV6-4,CASSALAGGPEDTQYF,TGTGCCAGCAGTGCCCTAGCGGGAGGCCCTGAGGATACGCAGTATTTT
NA,NA,TRBJ2-1,TRBV3-1,CASSQIWGPSSYNEQFF,TGTGCCAGCAGCCAAATCTGGGGGCCGAGCTCCTACAATGAGCAGTTCTTC
NA,NA,TRBJ2-3,TRBV7-9,CASSLAIGTETDTQYF,TGTGCCAGCAGCTTAGCGATAGGGACGGAGACGGATACGCAGTATTTT
few,NA,TRBJ2-7,TRBV9,CASSAPSSYEQYF,TGTGCCAGCAGCGCCCCAAGCTCCTACGAGCAGTACTTC
NA,TRBD1,TRBJ2-1,TRBV18,CASSQTGLNEQFF,TGTGCCAGCTCACAGACAGGGCTCAATGAGCAGTTCTTC
NA,NA,TRBJ2-5,TRBV29-1,CSALLGAAQETQYF,TGCAGCGCCCTTTTGGGGGCGGCCCAAGAGACCCAGTACTTC
NA,NA,TRBJ1-1,TRBV27,CASSLSNSGHTEAFF,TGTGCCAGCAGTTTATCGAATTCGGGGCACACTGAAGCTTTCTTT
NA,NA,TRBJ2-3,TRBV6-6,CASRDLSGTDTQYF,TGTGCCAGCAGGGACCTTAGTGGCACAGATACGCAGTATTTT
NA,NA,TRBJ2-7,TRBV10-3,CAISDAGAYEQYF,TGTGCCATCAGTGACGCAGGAGCCTACGAGCAGTACTTC
NA,NA,TRBJ2-5,TRBV29-1,CSVEDLGETQYF,TGCAGCGTTGAAGATCTTGGAGAGACCCAGTACTTC
NA,NA,TRBJ2-2,TRBV30,CAWSVSTGELFF,TGTGCCTGGAGTGTTAGCACCGGGGAGCTGTTTTTT
NA,NA,TRBJ1-1,TRBV24-1,CAARGGMNTEAFF,TGTGCCGCCCGGGGGGGGATGAACACTGAAGCTTTCTTT
NA,NA,TRBJ2-1,TRBV7-9,CASSRRLRDEQFF,TGTGCCAGCAGCCGGAGACTCCGCGACGAGCAGTTCTTC
once,NA,TRBJ1-3,TRBV3-1,CASSQASGAFSGNTIYF,TGTGCCAGCAGCCAAGCGTCCGGAGCCTTCTCTGGAAACACCATATATTTT
NA,NA,TRBJ1-2,TRBV3-1,CASSQGARSNYGYTF,TGTGCCAGCAGCCAGGGGGCTAGGAGCAACTATGGCTACACCTTC
NA,NA,TRBJ2-3,TRBV11-1,CASSPASGRYTQYF,TGCGCCAGCAGCCCCGCATCGGGTCGGTATACGCAGTATTTT